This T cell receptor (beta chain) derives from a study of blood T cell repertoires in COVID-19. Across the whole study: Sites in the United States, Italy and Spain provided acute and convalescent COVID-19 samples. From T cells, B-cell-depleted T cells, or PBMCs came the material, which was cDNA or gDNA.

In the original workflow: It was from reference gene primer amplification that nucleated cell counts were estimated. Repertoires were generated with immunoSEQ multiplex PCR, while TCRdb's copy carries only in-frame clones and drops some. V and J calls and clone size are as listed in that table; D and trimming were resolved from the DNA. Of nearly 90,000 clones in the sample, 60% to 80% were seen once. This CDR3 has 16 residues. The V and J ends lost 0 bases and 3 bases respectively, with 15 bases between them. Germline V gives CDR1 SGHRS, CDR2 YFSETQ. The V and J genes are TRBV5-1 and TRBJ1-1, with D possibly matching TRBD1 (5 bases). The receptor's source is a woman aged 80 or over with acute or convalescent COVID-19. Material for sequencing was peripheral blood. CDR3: CASSLEHPGRDTEAFF. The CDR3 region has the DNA TGCGCCAGCAGCTTGGAACATCCAGGGAGGGACACTGAAGCTTTCTTT. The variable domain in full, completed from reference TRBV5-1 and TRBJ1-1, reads KAGVTQTPRYLIKTRGQQVTLSCSPISGHRSVSWYQQTPGQGLQFLFEYFSETQRNKGNFPGRFSGRQFSNSRSEMNVSTLELGDSALYLCASSLEHPGRDTEAFFGQGTRLTVV.